The 2 T cell receptor beta chains given below trace back to one sample, sequenced in a study of neurological immune-mediated disorders (dated by TCRdb to the late 2010s). Libraries were prepared through 5' RACE. Instrument on record: Illumina HiSeq 2500. The public reads were run again by TCRdb, first through fastp at Q25 and then through MiXCR, and only productive beta chains were kept. Rows merge per CDR3 protein into single entries with the most common DNA and genes. The sample has about 66,000 distinct CDR3 sequences on record, 3% to 4% of them singletons. Clones ranked in the top ten supply roughly 3.7% of the sample. The sample comprised PBMCs. Every receptor here comes from a middle-aged man with multiple sclerosis.

This clonotype occurred many times. V is TRBV3-1 and J is TRBJ2-5, with 8 bases matching TRBD2. The CDR3 consists of 15 residues. J was trimmed by 5 bases and V by 4 bases; bases with no gene match: 9. Germline CDR1 LGHDT, CDR2 YNNKEL (reference sequence). CDR3 DNA sequence: TGTGCCAGCAGCCCCGGACTAGCTTTCGGGGAGACCCAGTACTTC. This translates into CASSPGLAFGETQYF.

This clonotype showed up many times. The rearrangement links TRBV10-1 to TRBJ2-1; the match to TRBD2 covers 9 bases. V was clipped by 2 bases and J by 7 bases; unmatched bases: 9. The CDR3 sequence is 16 residues long. The germline V gene has CDR1 WNHNN and CDR2 SYGVQD (reference sequence). CDR3 sequence: CASSEGGAGGGNEQFF. Written as DNA, the CDR3 is TGCGCCAGCAGTGAGGGGGGAGCGGGAGGTGGAAATGAGCAGTTCTTC.